A single sample is the source of the 9 T cell receptor beta chains below, sequenced in a study of T cell responses to AZD1222 COVID-19 vaccine. Using immunoSEQ multiplex PCR, the repertoire was profiled, and TCRdb retains in-frame clones only, with some absent. Here the sample spans 77,000 or so clones, about nine tenths being singletons. The sample was peripheral blood, taken 28 days after the second AZD1222 dose. The receptors here all came from an adult who received the AZD1222 COVID-19 vaccine.

The chain carries TRBV15 and TRBJ1-2; unclear D gene. The germline V and J ends were trimmed by 8 bases and 2 bases, with 6 bases remaining between them. Germline V lookup: CDR1 LNHNV, CDR2 YYDKDF (reference sequence). The CDR3 runs 11 residues. CDR3: CATSGNYGYTF. For the CDR3, the DNA is TGTGCCACCTCTGGGAACTATGGCTACACCTTC.

The chain carries TRBV5-1 and TRBJ2-3; D not resolved. V lost 4 bases to trimming and J lost 3 bases, with 24 bases between them. Germline-derived CDR1 and CDR2 are SGHRS and YFSETQ. The CDR3 consists of 18 residues. CDR3 nucleotides: TGCGCCAGCAGCACCCAACCGCTGATAACATTACGGACAGATACGCAGTATTTT. It translates to CASSTQPLITLRTDTQYF.

The genes are TRBV5-4 and TRBJ1-3, with unresolved D. Germline CDR1 reads SGHNT; CDR2 reads YYREEE (reference sequence). The CDR3 covers 15 residues. V lost 0 bases to trimming and J lost 4 bases, with 11 bases between them. CDR3 in amino acids: CASSLGGRSGNTIYF. As DNA, the CDR3 is TGTGCCAGCAGCTTGGGCGGGAGGTCAGGAAACACCATATATTTT.

V and J are TRBV27 and TRBJ1-6; no firm D call. Trimming removed 8 bases from V and 4 bases from J, with 9 bases in between. The length of the CDR3 is 13 residues. The V gene's germline CDR1 is MNHEY and CDR2 SMNVEV (reference sequence). The CDR3 DNA reads TGTGCCAGCGGAGACACTTATAATTCACCCCTCCACTTT. This sequence encodes CASGDTYNSPLHF.

The chain uses TRBV14 and TRBJ1-1; D gene ambiguous. The CDR3 consists of 13 residues. The germline V gene encodes CDR1 SGHDN and CDR2 FVKESK. The ends were cut back, 4 bases at V and 3 bases at J, with 9 bases in the middle. CDR3 loop: CASSLGPYTEAFF. CDR3 DNA: TGTGCCAGCAGCCTTGGACCCTACACTGAAGCTTTCTTT. Using reference TRBV14 and TRBJ1-1 for the parts outside the CDR3, the full variable domain is EAGVTQFPSHSVIEKGQTVTLRCDPISGHDNLYWYRRVMGKEIKFLLHFVKESKQDESGMPNNRFLAERTGGTYSTLKVQPAELEDSGVYFCASSLGPYTEAFFGQGTRLTVV.

The rearrangement joins TRBV3-1 (or the pseudogene TRBV3-2) to TRBJ1-2; D is possibly TRBD1 (5 bases). The V gene lost 4 bases and the J gene lost 3 bases, with 18 bases spanning the gap. Per the germline V gene, CDR1 is LGHDT and CDR2 is YNNKEL (reference sequence). This CDR3 region has 16 residues. In DNA, the CDR3 is TGTGCCAGCAGCCCGACCCAGATGGGGGGACACTATGGCTACACCTTC. It specifies CASSPTQMGGHYGYTF.

The CDR3, as DNA: TGTGCTAGTGGGACCTACGCCGGACCTAACACTGAAGCTTTCTTT. As protein: CASGTYAGPNTEAFF. The V and J genes are TRBV12-5 and TRBJ1-1; D remains unclear. Germline values: CDR1 LGHNT, CDR2 FRNRAP. V was trimmed by 6 bases and J by 2 bases, leaving 16 bases between them. This CDR3 has 15 amino acids.

V and J are TRBV3-1 (or the pseudogene TRBV3-2) and TRBJ1-1; D unclear. The CDR3 loop spans 14 amino acids. The V end was cut by 1 base, the J end by 3 bases, with 9 bases between. Germline V gene data show CDR1 as LGHDT and CDR2 as YNNKEL (reference sequence). CDR3 in amino acids: CASSQGQLHTEAFF. The CDR3 DNA reads TGTGCCAGCAGCCAAGGACAATTGCACACTGAAGCTTTCTTT.

In this sample, this clone turned up once. The chain uses TRBV15 and TRBJ2-7, with 8 bases matching TRBD1. The CDR3 runs 15 residues. CDR1 is LNHNV and CDR2 is YYDKDF in the germline V gene (reference sequence). Trimming at V came to 2 bases and at J to 0 bases, leaving 3 bases not matched to a gene. This chain's CDR3 is CATSRWGQASYEQYF. DNA of the CDR3: TGTGCCACCAGCAGATGGGGACAGGCCTCCTACGAGCAGTACTTC.